This record looks at one TCR beta chain sequence and its context. CDR1 is SGHDT, CDR2 YYEEEE, per germline. The CDR3 is 14 amino acids. Unmatched junction bases numbered 5, after V lost 2 bases and J lost 5 bases. This sample is drawn from a study of blood T cell repertoires in COVID-19. Study overall: Italy, Spain and the United States were the sources of the convalescent and acute COVID-19 samples. The cDNA or gDNA used as material had been derived from T cells, B-cell-depleted T cells, or PBMCs.

How the authors handled the data: Using reference gene primer amplification, nucleated cell counts were estimated. Clones were sequenced by immunoSEQ multiplex PCR, and TCRdb holds only the in-frame ones, with some missing. V, J and clone size derive from that table, while D and trimming were established from the DNA sequence. The profile shows approximately 110,000 clones, around 76% of them singletons. The sample taken for sequencing was peripheral blood. The clonotype originates from a woman between 65 and 79 years old with acute or convalescent COVID-19. The chain uses TRBV5-6 and TRBJ1-1, with TRBD1 matching 8 bases. CDR3 DNA: TGTGCCAGCAGCTTACGACAGGGGTTGACTGAAGCTTTCTTT. This gives the protein CASSLRQGLTEAFF.